This TCR beta chain was sequenced for a study of T cells in women clearing cervical HPV infection. Study in general: Blood came at first lesion visit for cases, post-clearance for controls. General study results and limits: Richness differences could reflect unmeasured T-cell content per sample. TRBV6-7 relative abundance averaged about 0.11% in cases and 0.16% in controls.

The repertoire was sequenced with immunoSEQ multiplex PCR; TCRdb's copy has only in-frame clones and lacks some. The table lists some 30,000 clones. As to this clone: Its antigen is unknown. The observed sequence ends 3 residues before the CDR3 terminus, with the missing tail filled in from the germline J gene.

CDR1 and CDR2 from the germline V gene are SGHDN and FVKESK. The CDR3 has 12 amino acids. The sample comprised blood buffy coat. This receptor was obtained from a woman aged 18-70 years with a cervical HPV16 infection that either progressed to CIN3+ or cleared (not recorded which). V and J are TRBV14 and TRBJ2-3, with D maybe TRBD1 (6 bases). CDR3 bases read: TGTGCCAGCAGCCAGGGGGCAAAGACG. Amino acid sequence: CASSQGAKT. The whole CDR3 protein reads CASSQGAKTQYF.